Presented here are 5 T cell receptor beta chains from one specimen sequenced in a study of cytomegalovirus exposure and HLA in healthy donors. The PCR made use of 60 Vbeta and 13 Jbeta primers. Libraries were prepared by immunoSEQ multiplex PCR; TCRdb keeps only in-frame clonotypes and omits some of them. Of about 140,000 clones listed, roughly 70% are singletons. The specimen was PBMCs. The receptor set was obtained from a human donor in good health.

This clone has a single count. This sequence joins TRBV4-1 and TRBJ2-2, with D possibly TRBD2 on 6 matching bases. This CDR3 comprises 15 residues. The ends were cut back, 1 base at V and 3 bases at J, with 9 bases in the middle. Germline V gene lookup returns CDR1 MGHRA and CDR2 YSYEKL. The CDR3 coding sequence is TGCGCCAGCAGCCAAGGTCGGGAGCACACCGGGGAGCTGTTTTTT. This encodes CASSQGREHTGELFF.

On this clone itself: The same CDR3 is also encoded by other DNA sequences in this sample. V and J are TRBV4-1 and TRBJ1-3; TRBD1 matches at 8 bases. Germline assignment: CDR1 MGHRA and CDR2 YSYEKL. The CDR3 has 16 amino acids. V dropped 0 bases and J dropped 2; count of bases not matched to a gene: 3. In DNA form, the CDR3 reads TGCGCCAGCAGCCAAGACCCACAGGGGGCTGGAAACACCATATATTTT. It is translated as CASSQDPQGAGNTIYF.

The chain employs TRBV7-9 and TRBJ1-1; 7 nucleotides align to TRBD1. The CDR3 consists of 14 residues. Germline CDR1 and CDR2: SEHNR and FQNEAQ (reference sequence). V lost 6 bases, J lost 4 bases, and 8 bases stayed unmatched. The CDR3 nucleotides are TGTGCCAGCAGACCAGGGGGTGGGAGCACTGAAGCTTTCTTT. It encodes CASRPGGGSTEAFF.

The J gene is TRBJ2-5, the V gene TRBV5-4, with D possibly matching TRBD1 (5 bases). V lost 5 bases, J lost 5 bases, and 16 bases lay in between. The length of the CDR3 is 14 residues. The germline CDR1 and CDR2 sequences are SGHNT and YYREEE (reference sequence). The CDR3 sequence is CASSTSGLGETQYF. The CDR3 nucleotides read TGTGCCAGCAGTACCTCAGGGTTGGGGGAGACCCAGTACTTC.

The chain combines TRBV19 with TRBJ1-2; TRBD1 aligns across 8 bases. The CDR3 has 14 residues. The ends lost 6 bases at V and 4 bases at J; junction bases unmatched: 7. In germline, CDR1 is LNHDA, CDR2 SQIVND (reference sequence). CDR3 amino acids: CASSGQGALYGYTF. The CDR3 coding sequence is TGTGCCAGTAGCGGACAGGGAGCCCTCTATGGCTACACCTTC.